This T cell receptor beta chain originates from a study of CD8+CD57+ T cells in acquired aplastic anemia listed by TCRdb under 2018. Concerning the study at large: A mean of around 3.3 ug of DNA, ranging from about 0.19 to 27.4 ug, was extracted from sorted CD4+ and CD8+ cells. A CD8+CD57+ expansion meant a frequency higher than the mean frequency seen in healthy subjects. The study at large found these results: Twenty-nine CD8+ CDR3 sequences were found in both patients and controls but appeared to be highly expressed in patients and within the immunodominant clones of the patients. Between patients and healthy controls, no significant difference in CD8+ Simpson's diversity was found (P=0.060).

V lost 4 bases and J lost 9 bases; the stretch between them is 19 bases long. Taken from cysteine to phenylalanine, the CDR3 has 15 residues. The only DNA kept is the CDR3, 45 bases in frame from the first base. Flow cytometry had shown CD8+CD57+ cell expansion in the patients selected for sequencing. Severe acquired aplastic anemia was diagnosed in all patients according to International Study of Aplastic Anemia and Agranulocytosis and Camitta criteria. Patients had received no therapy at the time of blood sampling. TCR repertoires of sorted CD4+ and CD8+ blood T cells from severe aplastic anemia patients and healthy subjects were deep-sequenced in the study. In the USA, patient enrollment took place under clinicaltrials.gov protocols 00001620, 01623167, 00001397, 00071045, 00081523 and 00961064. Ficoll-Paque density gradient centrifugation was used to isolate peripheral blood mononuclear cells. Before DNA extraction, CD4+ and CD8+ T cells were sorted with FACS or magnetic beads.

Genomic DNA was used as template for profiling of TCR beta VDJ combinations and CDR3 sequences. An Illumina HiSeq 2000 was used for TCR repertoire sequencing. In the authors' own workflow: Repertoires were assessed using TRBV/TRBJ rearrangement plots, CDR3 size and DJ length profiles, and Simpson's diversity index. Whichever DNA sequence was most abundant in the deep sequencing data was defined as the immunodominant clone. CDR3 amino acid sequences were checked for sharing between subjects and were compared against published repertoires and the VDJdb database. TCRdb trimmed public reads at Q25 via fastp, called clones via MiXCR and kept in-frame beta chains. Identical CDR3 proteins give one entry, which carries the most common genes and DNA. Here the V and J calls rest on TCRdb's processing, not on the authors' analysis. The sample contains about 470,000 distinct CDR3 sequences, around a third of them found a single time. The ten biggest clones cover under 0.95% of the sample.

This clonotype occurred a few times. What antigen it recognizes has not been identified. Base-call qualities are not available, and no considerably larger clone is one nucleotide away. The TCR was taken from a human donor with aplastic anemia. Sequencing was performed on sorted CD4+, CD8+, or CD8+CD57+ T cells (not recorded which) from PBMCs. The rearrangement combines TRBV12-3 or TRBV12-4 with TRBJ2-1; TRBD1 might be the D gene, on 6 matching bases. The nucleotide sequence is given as TGTGCCAGCAGTTGGGGGCGACAGGCCTCCACTGAGCAGTTCTTC. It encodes CASSWGRQASTEQFF.